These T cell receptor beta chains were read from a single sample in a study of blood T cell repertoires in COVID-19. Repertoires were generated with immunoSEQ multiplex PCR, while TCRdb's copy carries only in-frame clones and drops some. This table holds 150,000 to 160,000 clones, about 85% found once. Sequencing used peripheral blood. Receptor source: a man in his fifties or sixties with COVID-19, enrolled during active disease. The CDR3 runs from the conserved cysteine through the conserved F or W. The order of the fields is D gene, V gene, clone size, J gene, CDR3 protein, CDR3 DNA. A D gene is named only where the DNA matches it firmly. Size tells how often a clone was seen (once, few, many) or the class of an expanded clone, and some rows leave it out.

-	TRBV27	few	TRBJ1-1	CASSLQGKVTNTEAFF	TGTGCCAGCAGTTTACAGGGTAAAGTCACGAACACTGAAGCTTTCTTT
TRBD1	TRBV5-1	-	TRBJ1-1	CASSRGGTGGTEAFF	TGCGCCAGCAGTCGCGGGGGGACAGGGGGCACTGAAGCTTTCTTT
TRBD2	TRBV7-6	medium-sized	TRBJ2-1	CASSFESGGAYEQFF	TGTGCCAGCAGCTTCGAGAGCGGGGGGGCCTATGAGCAGTTCTTC
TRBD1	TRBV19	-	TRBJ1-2	CASSIPGQGSGRIGYTF	TGTGCCAGTAGTATACCCGGACAGGGATCGGGGAGAATTGGCTACACCTTC
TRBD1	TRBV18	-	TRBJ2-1	CASSPGTVINEQFF	TGTGCCAGCTCACCCGGGACAGTAATTAATGAGCAGTTCTTC
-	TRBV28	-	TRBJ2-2	CASSGQTYTGELFF	TGTGCCAGCAGTGGACAGACTTACACCGGGGAGCTGTTTTTT
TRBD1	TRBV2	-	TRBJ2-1	CASRTGTGPYNEQFF	TGTGCCAGCAGGACCGGGACAGGGCCCTACAATGAGCAGTTCTTC
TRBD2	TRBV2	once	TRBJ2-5	CASNSGGPGETQYF	TGTGCCAGCAACAGCGGGGGGCCAGGAGAGACCCAGTACTTC
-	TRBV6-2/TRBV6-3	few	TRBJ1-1	CASSYVQPNTEAFF	TGTGCCAGCAGTTACGTACAACCGAACACTGAAGCTTTCTTT
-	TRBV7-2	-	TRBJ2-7	CASRMDGAGSYEQYF	TGTGCCAGCAGGATGGACGGAGCGGGCTCCTACGAGCAGTACTTC
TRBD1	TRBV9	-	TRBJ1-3	CASSAKDRNSGNTIYF	TGTGCCAGCAGCGCAAAGGACAGGAACTCTGGAAACACCATATATTTT
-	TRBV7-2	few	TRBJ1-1	CASSLALSLLEAFF	TGTGCCAGCAGCTTAGCGCTGTCTTTACTTGAAGCTTTCTTT
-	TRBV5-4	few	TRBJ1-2	CASSSKRASDYGYTF	TGTGCCAGCAGCTCCAAGAGAGCGTCGGACTATGGCTACACCTTC
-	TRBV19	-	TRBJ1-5	CASRGVQGGGNQPQHF	TGTGCCAGTCGAGGGGTTCAAGGCGGGGGCAATCAGCCCCAGCATTTT
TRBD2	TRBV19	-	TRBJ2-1	CASSKGSLAGVEQFF	TGTGCCAGTAGTAAGGGGAGTCTAGCGGGAGTTGAGCAGTTCTTC
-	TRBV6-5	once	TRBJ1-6	CASSYGQTLAPLHF	TGTGCCAGCAGTTACGGGCAAACCTTGGCACCCCTCCACTTT
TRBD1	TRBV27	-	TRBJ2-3	CASSNRGISTDTQYF	TGTGCCAGCAGTAACAGGGGGATTAGCACAGATACGCAGTATTTT
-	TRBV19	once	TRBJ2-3	CASAGMSTDTQYF	TGTGCCAGCGCAGGGATGAGTACAGATACGCAGTATTTT
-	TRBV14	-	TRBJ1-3	CASSFGSSGNTIYF	TGTGCCAGCAGTTTCGGGAGCTCGGGAAACACCATATATTTT
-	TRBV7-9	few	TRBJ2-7	CASSFTGTEQYF	TGTGCCAGCAGCTTTACGGGAACCGAGCAGTACTTC
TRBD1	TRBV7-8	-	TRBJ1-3	CASSLRVDRADTIYF	TGTGCCAGCAGCCTAAGGGTGGACAGGGCGGACACCATATATTTT
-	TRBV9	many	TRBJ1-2	CASSPRGGFYGYTF	TGTGCCAGCAGCCCTAGAGGGGGTTTCTATGGCTACACCTTC
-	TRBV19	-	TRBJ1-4	CASSIGQSNEKLFF	TGTGCCAGTAGTATAGGACAGTCGAATGAAAAACTGTTTTTT
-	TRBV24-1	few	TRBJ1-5	CATSRDNQPQHF	TGTGCCACCAGTCGCGACAATCAGCCCCAGCATTTT
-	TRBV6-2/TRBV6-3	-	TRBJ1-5	CASSTPWAARQPQHF	TGTGCCAGCAGTACCCCCTGGGCCGCGCGACAGCCCCAGCATTTT
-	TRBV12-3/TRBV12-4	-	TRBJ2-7	CASSLDSSEQYF	TGTGCCAGCAGTCTAGACAGTTCCGAGCAGTACTTC
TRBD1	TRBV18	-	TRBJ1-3	CASSPRTGGFSGNTIYF	TGTGCCAGCTCACCAAGGACAGGGGGTTTTTCTGGAAACACCATATATTTT
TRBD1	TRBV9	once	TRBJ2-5	CASSQGAGAETQYF	TGTGCCAGCAGCCAGGGGGCAGGGGCAGAGACCCAGTACTTC
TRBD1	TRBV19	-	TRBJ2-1	CASSPDRGSYNEQFF	TGTGCCAGTAGTCCCGACAGGGGCTCCTACAATGAGCAGTTCTTC
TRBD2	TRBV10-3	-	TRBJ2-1	CAVSAGGEQFF	TGTGCCGTCTCGGCGGGGGGTGAGCAGTTCTTC
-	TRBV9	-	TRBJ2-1	CASSVELVSSYNEQFF	TGTGCCAGCAGCGTCGAACTAGTGAGCTCCTACAATGAGCAGTTCTTC
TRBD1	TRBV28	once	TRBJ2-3	CASSQQGASVDTQYF	TGTGCCAGCAGTCAACAGGGGGCGTCAGTAGATACGCAGTATTTT
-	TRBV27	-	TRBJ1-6	CASSLTEYNSPLHF	TGTGCCAGCAGTTTGACAGAATATAATTCACCCCTCCACTTT
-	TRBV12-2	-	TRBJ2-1	CASRSLAGVVQFF	TGTGCAAGTCGCTCCCTAGCGGGAGTAGTGCAGTTCTTC
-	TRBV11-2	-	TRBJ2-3	CASSLASDTQYF	TGTGCCAGCAGCTTAGCCTCAGATACGCAGTATTTT
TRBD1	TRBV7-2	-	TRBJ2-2	CASSTGQPTGELFF	TGTGCCAGCAGCACGGGACAGCCCACCGGGGAGCTGTTTTTT
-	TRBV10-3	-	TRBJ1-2	CAISRQTDYGYTF	TGTGCCATCAGCCGACAGACTGACTATGGCTACACCTTC
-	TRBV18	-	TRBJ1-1	CASSQQSQNTEAFF	TGTGCCAGCTCACAACAATCACAGAACACTGAAGCTTTCTTT
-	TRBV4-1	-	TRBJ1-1	CATKRANTEAFF	TGCGCCACCAAGAGGGCGAACACTGAAGCTTTCTTT
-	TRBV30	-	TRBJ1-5	CAWSVRGSSNQPQHF	TGTGCCTGGAGTGTTCGGGGGTCTAGCAATCAGCCCCAGCATTTT
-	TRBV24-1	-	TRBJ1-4	CATSDSPGRTGDEKLFF	TGTGCCACCAGTGATTCCCCAGGGAGGACCGGAGATGAAAAACTGTTTTTT
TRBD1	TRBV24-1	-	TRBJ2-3	CATSRGTASTDTQYF	TGTGCCACCTCAAGGGGGACAGCAAGCACAGATACGCAGTATTTT
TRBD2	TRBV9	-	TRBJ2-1	CASSPLSGTSGWNEQFF	TGTGCCAGCAGCCCTCTCTCCGGGACTAGCGGCTGGAATGAGCAGTTCTTC
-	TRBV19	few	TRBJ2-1	CASSARQGLFYNEQFF	TGTGCCAGTAGTGCCCGACAGGGACTCTTCTACAATGAGCAGTTCTTC
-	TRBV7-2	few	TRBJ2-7	CASSSQGTPGYEQYF	TGTGCCAGCAGCTCCCAGGGGACCCCAGGGTACGAGCAGTACTTC
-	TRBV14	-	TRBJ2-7	CASSVRGSYEQYF	TGTGCCAGCAGCGTCAGGGGATCCTACGAGCAGTACTTC
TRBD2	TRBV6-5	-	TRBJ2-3	CASSYSRGISTDTQYF	TGTGCCAGCAGTTACTCGCGGGGGATTAGCACAGATACGCAGTATTTT
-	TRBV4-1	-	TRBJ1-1	CASSQDLGAGQATEAFF	TGCGCCAGCAGCCAAGATCTGGGGGCAGGGCAAGCCACTGAAGCTTTCTTT
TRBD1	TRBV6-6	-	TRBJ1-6	CASSWDSSYNSPLHF	TGTGCCAGCAGTTGGGACAGCTCCTATAATTCACCCCTCCACTTT
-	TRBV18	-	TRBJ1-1	CASSPLGSAGEAFF	TGTGCCAGCTCACCACTCGGCTCGGCCGGGGAAGCTTTCTTT
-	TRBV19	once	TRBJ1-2	CASSMERGIDGYTF	TGTGCCAGTAGTATGGAAAGGGGGATTGATGGCTACACCTTC
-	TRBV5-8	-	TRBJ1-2	CASSPDRNYGYTF	TGTGCCAGCAGCCCGGACAGAAACTATGGCTACACCTTC
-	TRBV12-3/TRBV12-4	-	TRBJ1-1	CASSSGGVGAFF	TGTGCCAGCAGTTCCGGAGGGGTCGGAGCTTTCTTT
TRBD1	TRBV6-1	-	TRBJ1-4	CASSELTGRLFF	TGTGCCAGCAGTGAGCTGACAGGGAGACTGTTTTTT
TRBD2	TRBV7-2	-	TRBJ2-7	CASSPSGSSYEQYF	TGTGCCAGCAGCCCAAGCGGGAGCTCCTACGAGCAGTACTTC
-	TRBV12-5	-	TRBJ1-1	CASGRPDRSPEAFF	TGTGCTAGTGGGCGACCGGACAGATCTCCTGAAGCTTTCTTT